A single sample gave rise to the 21 T cell receptor beta chains below, sequenced in a study of T cell changes during pregnancy in multiple sclerosis. Using immunoSEQ multiplex PCR, the repertoire was profiled, and TCRdb retains in-frame clones only, with some absent. Of about 93,000 clones listed, 91% are singletons. The source was peripheral blood, collected after pregnancy. Receptors originate from a female donor in good health, enrolled as a control in a pregnancy study.

The gene calls are TRBV2 and TRBJ1-2, with TRBD1 identical over 7 bases. Trimming took 4 bases from V and 0 from J; bases not matched to a gene: 2. The CDR3 has 14 amino acids. CDR1 SNHLY and CDR2 FYNNEI come from the germline V gene. CDR3 amino acids: CASSGTGANYGYTF. The CDR3 DNA reads as TGTGCCAGCAGTGGGACAGGCGCTAACTATGGCTACACCTTC.

The chain's CDR3 is CSVGQGINYGYTF. CDR3 nucleotide sequence: TGCAGCGTGGGACAGGGCATCAACTATGGCTACACCTTC. The chain carries TRBV29-1 and TRBJ1-2, with 9 bases lining up with TRBD1. The CDR3 has 13 amino acids. Germline V gene data show CDR1 as SQVTM and CDR2 as ANQGSEA. V gave up 6 bases and J gave up 2 bases; unmatched junction bases: 4.

A remark on this clone: Mismatch with germline at one junction end may stem from a read error. The rearrangement uses TRBV7-3 and TRBJ2-6; D may be TRBD2 (5 bases). Germline V gene lookup returns CDR1 SGHTA and CDR2 FQGTGA. The CDR3 is 16 residues long. Written as DNA, the CDR3 is TGTGCCAGCAGCCCCAAAAGCGGCTCTGGGGTCAACGTCCTGACTTTC. It specifies CASSPKSGSGVNVLTF.

The V gene is TRBV7-3, the J gene TRBJ2-2; a weak D match, TRBD2 (6 bases). The germline V gene has CDR1 SGHTA and CDR2 FQGTGA. The length of the CDR3 is 15 residues. Trimming stripped 5 bases from V and 4 bases from J, with 14 bases between. The CDR3 reads CASSPAGIGTGELFF. CDR3 DNA sequence: TGTGCCAGCAGCCCCGCGGGGATCGGCACCGGGGAGCTGTTTTTT.

The V call is TRBV29-1, the J call TRBJ1-3, with D possibly being TRBD1 (6 bases). Germline CDR1 SQVTM, CDR2 ANQGSEA. The CDR3 extends over 15 amino acids. With 4 bases removed from V and 4 bases from J, the gap between germline ends came to 17 bases. The CDR3, as DNA: TGCAGCGTTGGGGACATTGGAGGATTGGGAAACACCATATATTTT. Translated: CSVGDIGGLGNTIYF.

The chain carries TRBV5-1 and TRBJ2-3, with TRBD2 matching over 8 bases. This CDR3 is 18 amino acids long. Germline V gene sequence: CDR1 SGHRS, CDR2 YFSETQ. V gave up 5 bases and J gave up 2 bases; unmatched junction bases: 16. CDR3 sequence reads: CASRPNPSGSATTDTQYF. The CDR3 DNA follows: TGCGCCAGCAGACCCAACCCTAGCGGGTCGGCCACCACAGATACGCAGTATTTT.

The chain has TRBV5-1 and TRBJ1-1; 7 bases agree with TRBD1. The germline gives CDR1 SGHRS, CDR2 YFSETQ. The CDR3 loop spans 14 amino acids. J lost 4 bases, V lost 5 bases, and 8 bases had no gene match. CDR3: CASRNTPGGTEAFF. The CDR3 DNA sequence: TGCGCCAGCAGAAATACCCCAGGGGGCACTGAAGCTTTCTTT.

The chain recombines TRBV7-2 with TRBJ1-1; 9 bases fit TRBD1. The germline CDR1 and CDR2 sequences are SGHTA and FQGNSA. With 4 bases clipped from V and 11 bases from J, the junction kept 11 bases outside the gene matches. This CDR3 region has 14 residues. The CDR3 sequence is CASSYGTGRARAFF. The CDR3 nucleotides are TGTGCCAGCAGCTACGGGACAGGGCGGGCGAGGGCTTTCTTT.

The J gene is TRBJ1-4, the V gene TRBV6-1; D may be TRBD1 (5 bases). The CDR3 length is 13 residues. CDR1 and CDR2 (germline): MNHNS, SASEGT. V dropped 8 bases and J dropped 2 bases, with 9 bases sitting between them. The CDR3 DNA follows: TGTGCCAGCGGGGGGTCGACTAATGAAAAACTGTTTTTT. Residues: CASGGSTNEKLFF.

This sequence joins TRBV4-2 and TRBJ2-7, with 9 bases matching TRBD2. Germline values: CDR1 LGHNA, CDR2 YNFKEQ. The junction had 9 bases not matched to a gene; V was cut back by 0 bases and J by 6 bases. The CDR3 length is 16 residues. The CDR3 here is CASSQEVAGASAEQYF. CDR3 nucleotides: TGTGCCAGCAGCCAAGAAGTAGCGGGGGCCTCAGCCGAGCAGTACTTC.

V gene TRBV28 combines with J gene TRBJ1-1, with D unclear. V was clipped by 3 bases and J by 3 bases, with 2 bases between them. From germline, CDR1 is MDHEN and CDR2 SYDVKM. The CDR3 is 11 amino acids. CDR3 sequence reads: CASSFYTEAFF. CDR3 in DNA: TGTGCCAGCAGTTTCTACACTGAAGCTTTCTTT. Combining the CDR3 with reference TRBV28 and TRBJ1-1 gives the whole variable domain DVKVTQSSRYLVKRTGEKVFLECVQDMDHENMFWYRQDPGLGLRLIYFSYDVKMKEKGDIPEGYSVSREKKERFSLILESASTNQTSMYLCASSFYTEAFFGQGTRLTVV.

The chain combines TRBV19 with TRBJ1-5; 7 bases align to TRBD1. Trimming at V came to 5 bases and at J to 6 bases, leaving 7 bases not matched to a gene. Germline V gene sequence: CDR1 LNHDA, CDR2 SQIVND (reference sequence). This CDR3 contains 14 residues. CDR3 protein: CASSPTGDGQPQHF. The CDR3 DNA follows: TGTGCCAGTAGTCCTACAGGGGACGGTCAGCCCCAGCATTTT.

The chain links TRBV7-9 to TRBJ2-7; the D is unclear. V was trimmed by 5 bases and J by 7 bases, leaving 24 bases between them. Germline values: CDR1 SEHNR, CDR2 FQNEAQ (reference sequence). This CDR3 contains 16 residues. CDR3 amino acids: CASSPPPVDGFREQYF. CDR3 nucleotides: TGTGCCAGCAGCCCACCTCCGGTAGATGGGTTCAGGGAGCAGTACTTC. Full variable domain (missing parts from reference TRBV7-9 and TRBJ2-7): DTGVSQNPRHKITKRGQNVTFRCDPISEHNRLYWYRQTLGQGPEFLTYFQNEAQLEKSRLLSDRFSAERPKGSFSTLEIQRTEQGDSAMYLCASSPPPVDGFREQYFGPGTRLTVT.

This clone has just a few counts. The rearrangement joins TRBV19 to TRBJ1-1; possible D gene TRBD1, 5 bases. The CDR3 has 13 residues. The germline V gene encodes CDR1 LNHDA and CDR2 SQIVND (reference sequence). The V gene lost 11 bases and the J gene lost 0 bases, with 13 bases spanning the gap. The CDR3, as DNA: TGTGCCTGTCGGCTGGGGCTGAACACTGAAGCTTTCTTT. Encoded protein: CACRLGLNTEAFF.

The V and J genes are TRBV6-5 and TRBJ2-2; D not resolved. V was shortened by 0 bases and J by 3 bases, with 11 bases between the two germline ends. The germline gives CDR1 MNHEY, CDR2 SVGAGI. The CDR3 length is 16 residues. This chain's CDR3 is CASSYSTRRYTGELFF. In nucleotides, the CDR3 is TGTGCCAGCAGTTACTCGACTCGGCGTTACACCGGGGAGCTGTTTTTT.

CDR3 bases: TGTGCCAGCAGTTTCCTACAGGGGGCGGGCAATCAGCCCCAGCATTTT. It is translated as CASSFLQGAGNQPQHF. This chain uses TRBV28 with TRBJ1-5; 9 bases are shared with TRBD1. V lost 3 bases, J lost 2 bases, and 5 bases stayed unmatched. Germline V gives CDR1 MDHEN, CDR2 SYDVKM. The CDR3 is 16 amino acids.

The chain employs TRBV5-8 and TRBJ1-4; D gene ambiguous. The ends were cut back, 2 bases at V and 8 bases at J, with 10 bases in the middle. This CDR3 contains 13 residues. Germline CDR1 is SGHTS and CDR2 is YDEGEE. The CDR3 DNA is TGTGCCAGCAGCTTACAGCCCCGGGAAAAACTGTTTTTT. It encodes CASSLQPREKLFF.

The chain uses TRBV6-5 and TRBJ1-4; D remains ambiguous. The CDR3 is 14 amino acids. Trimming shortened V by 6 bases and J by 8 bases, and 16 bases separated the two germline ends. Germline CDR1 reads MNHEY; CDR2 reads SVGAGI. Here the CDR3 DNA reads TGTGCCAGCAGCCATAATGGAGGCGGAGAAAAACTGTTTTTT. Encoded protein: CASSHNGGGEKLFF.

The DNA of the CDR3 is TGTGCCAGCAGCTCTTCTAGCGGGGAAGTAGATACGCAGTATTTT. This sequence encodes CASSSSSGEVDTQYF. The chain recombines TRBV11-2 with TRBJ2-3; 9 bases align to TRBD2. The CDR3 extends over 15 amino acids. CDR1 and CDR2 (germline): SGHAT, FQNNGV. Trimming removed 4 bases from V and 5 bases from J; junction bases left unmatched: 7.

This chain connects TRBV5-1 to TRBJ2-1, with unresolved D. Germline CDR1 SGHRS, CDR2 YFSETQ. This CDR3 region has 14 residues. V was cut by 4 bases and J by 6 bases, with 14 bases left in between. The CDR3, as DNA: TGCGCCAGCAGCGTCATCGTTTACAGCAATGAGCAGTTCTTC. Encoded protein: CASSVIVYSNEQFF.

This chain joins TRBV18 and TRBJ2-3, with a possible D match to TRBD1 (6 bases). Germline loops: CDR1 KGHSH, CDR2 LQKENI. Trimming cost V 0 bases and J 1 base, with 8 bases left between them. This CDR3 is 15 amino acids long. In DNA form, the CDR3 reads TGTGCCAGCTCACCACCGACAGGAGGCACAGATACGCAGTATTTT. It encodes CASSPPTGGTDTQYF.